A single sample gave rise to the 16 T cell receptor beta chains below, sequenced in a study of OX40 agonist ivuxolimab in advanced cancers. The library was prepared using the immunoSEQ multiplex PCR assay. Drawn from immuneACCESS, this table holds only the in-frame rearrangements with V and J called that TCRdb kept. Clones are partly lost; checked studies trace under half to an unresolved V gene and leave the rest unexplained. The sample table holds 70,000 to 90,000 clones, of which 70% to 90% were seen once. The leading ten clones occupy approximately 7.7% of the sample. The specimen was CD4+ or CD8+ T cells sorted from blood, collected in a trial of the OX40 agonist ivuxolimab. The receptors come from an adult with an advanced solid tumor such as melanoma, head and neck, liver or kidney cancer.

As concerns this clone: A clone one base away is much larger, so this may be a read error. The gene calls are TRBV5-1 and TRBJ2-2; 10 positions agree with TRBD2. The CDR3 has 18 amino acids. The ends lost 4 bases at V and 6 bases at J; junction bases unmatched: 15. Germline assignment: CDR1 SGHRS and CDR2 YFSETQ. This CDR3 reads CASSATHGTSDSPGELFF. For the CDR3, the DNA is TGCGCCAGCAGCGCAACCCACGGGACTAGCGACTCTCCCGGGGAGCTGTTTTTT. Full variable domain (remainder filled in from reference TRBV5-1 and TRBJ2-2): KAGVTQTPRYLIKTRGQQVTLSCSPISGHRSVSWYQQTPGQGLQFLFEYFSETQRNKGNFPGRFSGRQFSNSRSEMNVSTLELGDSALYLCASSATHGTSDSPGELFFGEGSRLTVL.

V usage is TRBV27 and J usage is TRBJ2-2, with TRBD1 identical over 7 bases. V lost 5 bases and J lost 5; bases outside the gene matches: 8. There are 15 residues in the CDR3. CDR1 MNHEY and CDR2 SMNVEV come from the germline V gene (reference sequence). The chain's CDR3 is CASSKQGFGTGELFF. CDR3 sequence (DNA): TGTGCCAGCAGTAAACAGGGGTTTGGGACCGGGGAGCTGTTTTTT.

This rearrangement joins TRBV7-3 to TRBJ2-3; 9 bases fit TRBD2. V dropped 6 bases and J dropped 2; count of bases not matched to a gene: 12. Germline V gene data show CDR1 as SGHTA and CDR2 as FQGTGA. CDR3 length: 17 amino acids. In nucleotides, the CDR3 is TGTGCCAGCAGTTATAAGGTTCTAGCGGGAAACACAGATACGCAGTATTTT. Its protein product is CASSYKVLAGNTDTQYF.

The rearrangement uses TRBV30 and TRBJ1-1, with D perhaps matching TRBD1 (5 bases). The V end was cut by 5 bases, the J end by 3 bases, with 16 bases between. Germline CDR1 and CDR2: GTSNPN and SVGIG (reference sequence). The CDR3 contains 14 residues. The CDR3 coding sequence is TGTGCCTGGGTCGCGGGACCAGGGCACACTGAAGCTTTCTTT. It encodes CAWVAGPGHTEAFF.

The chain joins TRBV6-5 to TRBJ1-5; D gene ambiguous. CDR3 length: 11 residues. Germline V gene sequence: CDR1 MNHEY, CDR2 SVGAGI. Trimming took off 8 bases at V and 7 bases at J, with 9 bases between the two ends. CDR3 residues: CASGTGQPQHF. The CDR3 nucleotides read TGTGCCAGCGGTACGGGGCAGCCCCAGCATTTT.

The CDR3 DNA follows: TGTGCCAGCAGCCCGAGGGGGACAGGGGAATACTATGGCTACACCTTC. Protein: CASSPRGTGEYYGYTF. The rearrangement links TRBV9 to TRBJ1-2, with 10 bases matching TRBD1. The V gene end was trimmed by 4 bases and the J gene end by 3 bases; junction bases not matched to a gene: 9. This CDR3 comprises 16 residues. Looked up from germline, CDR1 is SGDLS and CDR2 is YYNGEE.

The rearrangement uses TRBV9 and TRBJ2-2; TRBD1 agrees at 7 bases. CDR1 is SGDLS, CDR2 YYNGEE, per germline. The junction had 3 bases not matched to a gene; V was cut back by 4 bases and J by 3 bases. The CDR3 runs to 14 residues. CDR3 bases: TGTGCCAGCAGCTTCACAGGGGACACCGGGGAGCTGTTTTTT. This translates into CASSFTGDTGELFF.

The CDR3 region is CASSLRVTGELFF. The CDR3 DNA reads TGCGCCAGCAGCTTGAGGGTAACCGGGGAGCTGTTTTTT. The chain links TRBV5-1 to TRBJ2-2; D not certain. The CDR3 totals 13 residues. Between the trimmed V and J ends, which lost 1 base and 5 bases, there was a span of 6 bases. CDR1 and CDR2 (germline): SGHRS, YFSETQ.

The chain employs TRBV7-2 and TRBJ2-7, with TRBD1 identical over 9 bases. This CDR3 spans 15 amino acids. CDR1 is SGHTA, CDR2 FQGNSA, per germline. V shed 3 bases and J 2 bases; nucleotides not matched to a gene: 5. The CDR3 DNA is TGTGCCAGCAGCTTCCGGACAGGGGTGCCCTACGAGCAGTACTTC. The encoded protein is CASSFRTGVPYEQYF.

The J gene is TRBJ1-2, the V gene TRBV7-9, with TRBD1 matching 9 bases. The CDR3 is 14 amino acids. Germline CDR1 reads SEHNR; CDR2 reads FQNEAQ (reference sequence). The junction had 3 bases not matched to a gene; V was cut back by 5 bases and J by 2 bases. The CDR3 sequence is CASSTDRGNYGYTF. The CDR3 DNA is TGTGCCAGCAGCACCGACAGGGGGAACTATGGCTACACCTTC.

The CDR3 here is CAGQENEKLFF. The CDR3 nucleotides are TGTGCCGGACAGGAGAATGAAAAACTGTTTTTT. The chain has TRBV2 and TRBJ1-4; 7 positions agree with TRBD1. The CDR3 has 11 residues. CDR1 is SNHLY and CDR2 is FYNNEI in the germline V gene. J was trimmed by 5 bases and V by 11 bases; bases with no gene match: 2.

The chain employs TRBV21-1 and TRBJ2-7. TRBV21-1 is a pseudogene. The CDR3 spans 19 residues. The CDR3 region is CASSKGRTERGNGTYEQYF. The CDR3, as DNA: TGTGCCAGCAGCAAAGGGCGGACAGAACGGGGGAACGGAACCTACGAGCAGTACTTC.

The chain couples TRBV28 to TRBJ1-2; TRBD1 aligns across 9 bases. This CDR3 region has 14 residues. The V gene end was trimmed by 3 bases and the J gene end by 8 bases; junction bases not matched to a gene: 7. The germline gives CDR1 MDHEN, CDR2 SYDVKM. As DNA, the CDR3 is TGTGCCAGCAGTTTCGCGGACAGGGGTGGAGGCTACACCTTC. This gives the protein CASSFADRGGGYTF.

CDR3 bases: TGTGCCAGCACATTTTCCGGGGCCAACGTCCTGACTTTC. Protein: CASTFSGANVLTF. This chain links TRBV7-8 with TRBJ2-6; D remains unclear. The CDR3 contains 13 residues. Per germline, CDR1 SGHVS and CDR2 FQNEAQ. The ends were cut back, 7 bases at V and 4 bases at J, with 8 bases in the middle.

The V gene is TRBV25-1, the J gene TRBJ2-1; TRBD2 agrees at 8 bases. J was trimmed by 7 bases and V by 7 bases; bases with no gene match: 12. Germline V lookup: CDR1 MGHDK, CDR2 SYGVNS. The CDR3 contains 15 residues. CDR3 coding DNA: TGTGCCAGCATTCTATCTAGCGGGCTGGGGAATGAGCAGTTCTTC. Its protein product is CASILSSGLGNEQFF.

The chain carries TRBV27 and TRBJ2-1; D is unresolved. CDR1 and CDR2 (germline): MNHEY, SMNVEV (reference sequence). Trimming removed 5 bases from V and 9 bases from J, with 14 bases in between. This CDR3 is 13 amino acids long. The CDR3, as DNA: TGTGCCAGCAGTGGGTCGGTGACGGGTGAGCAGTTCTTC. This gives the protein CASSGSVTGEQFF.